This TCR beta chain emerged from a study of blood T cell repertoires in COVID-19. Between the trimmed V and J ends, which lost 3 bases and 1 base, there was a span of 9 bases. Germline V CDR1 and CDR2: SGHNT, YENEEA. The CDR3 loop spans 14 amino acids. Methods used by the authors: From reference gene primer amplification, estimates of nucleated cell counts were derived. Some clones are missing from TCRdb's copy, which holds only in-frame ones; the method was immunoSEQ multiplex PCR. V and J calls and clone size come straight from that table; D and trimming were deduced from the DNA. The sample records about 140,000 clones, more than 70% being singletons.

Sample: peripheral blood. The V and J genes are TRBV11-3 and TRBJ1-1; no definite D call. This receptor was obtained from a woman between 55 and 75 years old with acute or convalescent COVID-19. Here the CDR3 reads CASSFPTENTEAFF. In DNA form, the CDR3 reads TGTGCCAGCAGCTTCCCCACAGAGAACACTGAAGCTTTCTTT.